These 8 T cell receptor beta chains share one sample of origin, sequenced in a study of cytomegalovirus exposure and HLA in healthy donors. The PCR contained 60 Vbeta and 13 Jbeta primers. Profiled with immunoSEQ multiplex PCR; TCRdb holds only in-frame clones, not every one. This listing includes 200,000 to 250,000 clones. The sample was PBMCs. All receptors come from a woman aged 25 to 45 in good health and CMV-seropositive.

The rearrangement joins TRBV5-1 to TRBJ1-2, with unresolved D. The V end lost 2 bases, the J end lost 1 base, and 6 bases lay between the germline ends. The CDR3 runs 13 residues. Germline CDR1 reads SGHRS; CDR2 reads YFSETQ. CDR3 protein: CASSFQDNYGYTF. The CDR3 bases are TGCGCCAGCAGCTTTCAGGATAACTATGGCTACACCTTC. The entire variable domain, with the rest obtained from reference TRBV5-1 and TRBJ1-2, is as follows: KAGVTQTPRYLIKTRGQQVTLSCSPISGHRSVSWYQQTPGQGLQFLFEYFSETQRNKGNFPGRFSGRQFSNSRSEMNVSTLELGDSALYLCASSFQDNYGYTFGSGTRLTVV.

The gene calls are TRBV5-1 and TRBJ2-1; D is possibly TRBD2 (6 bases). The V gene's germline CDR1 is SGHRS and CDR2 YFSETQ. V was trimmed by 7 bases and J by 4 bases, leaving 12 bases between them. There are 13 residues in the CDR3. CDR3 nucleotide sequence: TGCGCCAGCTGGGGACTTGATTACAATGAGCAGTTCTTC. Translated: CASWGLDYNEQFF.

The rearrangement uses TRBV6-5 and TRBJ1-5, with TRBD1 identical over 10 bases. Trimming removed 5 bases from V and 4 bases from J; junction bases left unmatched: 5. Germline loops: CDR1 MNHEY, CDR2 SVGAGI. The CDR3 loop spans 15 amino acids. CDR3 residues: CASSAGTGANQPQHF. In nucleotides, the CDR3 is TGTGCCAGCAGTGCCGGGACAGGGGCGAATCAGCCCCAGCATTTT.

The chain uses TRBV7-8 and TRBJ1-1; 9 positions agree with TRBD1. This CDR3 region has 16 residues. Germline lookup yields CDR1 SGHVS and CDR2 FQNEAQ. The V gene end was trimmed by 5 bases and the J gene end by 6 bases; junction bases not matched to a gene: 13. Here the CDR3 DNA reads TGTGCCAGCAGCCGGGGACAGGGAGGGTGGGAACCTGAAGCTTTCTTT. Protein product: CASSRGQGGWEPEAFF.

V usage is TRBV7-9 and J usage is TRBJ1-6, with a weak D call TRBD1 (6 bases). In germline, CDR1 is SEHNR, CDR2 FQNEAQ (reference sequence). V was cut by 1 base and J by 7 bases, with 14 bases left in between. CDR3 length: 16 residues. The chain's CDR3 is CASSLVGGATNSPLHF. In DNA, the CDR3 is TGTGCCAGCAGCTTAGTCGGGGGGGCAACGAATTCACCCCTCCACTTT.

This rearrangement joins TRBV18 to TRBJ1-4; TRBD1 matches 9 bases. Germline V gene data show CDR1 as KGHSH and CDR2 as LQKENI. CDR3 length equals 16 residues. V lost 4 bases, J lost 8 bases, and 11 bases stayed unmatched. CDR3 residues: CASSLSIRDREEKLFF. CDR3 nucleotides: TGTGCCAGCTCACTCTCAATACGGGACAGGGAAGAAAAACTGTTTTTT.

V and J are TRBV4-1 and TRBJ2-1, with 8 bases identical to TRBD1. The length of the CDR3 is 13 residues. The ends lost 4 bases at V and 13 bases at J; junction bases unmatched: 9. Germline values: CDR1 MGHRA, CDR2 YSYEKL. The chain's CDR3 is CASSLGTGTGQFF. The CDR3 coding sequence is TGCGCCAGCAGCCTGGGAACCGGGACAGGCCAGTTCTTC.

V and J are TRBV19 and TRBJ1-1; D possibly corresponds to TRBD1 (6 bases). From germline, CDR1 is LNHDA and CDR2 SQIVND (reference sequence). V was clipped by 4 bases and J by 1 base, with 19 bases between them. CDR3 length: 17 amino acids. The CDR3 spells CASSKLQGIDGNTEAFF. Written as DNA, the CDR3 is TGTGCCAGTAGTAAATTACAGGGAATCGATGGGAACACTGAAGCTTTCTTT. The variable domain in full, completed from reference TRBV19 and TRBJ1-1, reads DGGITQSPKYLFRKEGQNVTLSCEQNLNHDAMYWYRQDPGQGLRLIYYSQIVNDFQKGDIAEGYSVSREKKESFPLTVTSAQKNPTAFYLCASSKLQGIDGNTEAFFGQGTRLTVV.